This T cell receptor beta chain was identified during a study of Ad26.COV2.S vaccination and SARS-CoV-2 variants. Study-wide background: COV1001, an Ad26.COV2.S trial, supplied this vaccine-arm donor. Study-wide findings and caveats: Recipients of vaccine and of placebo showed similar breadth of their non-spike TCR repertoires. Vaccine recipients showed a spike-specific TCR breadth that was higher than in placebo recipients.

Sequencing was performed with immunoSEQ multiplex PCR; in TCRdb, only in-frame clones are kept and a portion is missing. The sample shows some 370,000 clones, roughly four fifths of them seen only once. This clone is a singleton in its sample. The target antigen is unknown. Treatment indicated: roughly 20 received Ad26.COV2.S at low or high dose, single or two shots; roughly 5 received placebo; per-sample allocation not given. The investigators took samples on day 63 after the first vaccine or placebo injection. The donor was a Boston adult aged 18-55 years. This CDR3 has 14 amino acids. The germline gives CDR1 GTSNPN, CDR2 SVGIG (reference sequence). V gave up 3 bases and J gave up 2 bases, with 13 bases separating them.

Sequenced here: peripheral blood, sampled in a trial of Ad26.COV2.S vaccine versus placebo. The rearrangement joins TRBV30 to TRBJ1-2; no reliable D call. The TCR sequence derives from a person aged 18 to 65 who received the Ad26.COV2.S COVID-19 vaccine or a placebo. Written as DNA, the CDR3 is TGTGCCTGGAGGGGAGACCGCACCAACTATGGCTACACCTTC. Amino acid sequence: CAWRGDRTNYGYTF.